These 31 T cell receptor beta chains were sequenced from one sample in a study of OX40 agonist ivuxolimab in advanced cancers. The method was immunoSEQ multiplex PCR; TCRdb's version includes in-frame clones alone and lacks a portion of them. The sample contains some 48,000 clones, around 90% of which appear only once. Sequenced material: CD4+ or CD8+ T cells sorted from blood, taken in a trial of the OX40 agonist ivuxolimab. These receptors came from an adult with an advanced solid tumor such as melanoma, head and neck, liver or kidney cancer.

The rearrangement joins TRBV6-5 to TRBJ1-1; D unresolved. CDR1 is MNHEY, CDR2 SVGAGI, per germline. The ends were cut back, 0 bases at V and 3 bases at J, with 8 bases in the middle. CDR3 size: 14 residues. The CDR3 protein is CASSYSGSHTEAFF. Here the CDR3 DNA reads TGTGCCAGCAGTTACTCGGGAAGTCACACTGAAGCTTTCTTT.

V gene TRBV15 combines with J gene TRBJ2-3, with 8 bases fitting TRBD2. Germline values: CDR1 LNHNV, CDR2 YYDKDF (reference sequence). The CDR3 is made up of 13 amino acids. Trimming cost V 5 bases and J 4 bases; bases outside gene matches: 2. The CDR3 DNA follows: TGTGCCACCAGCCTCGGGGGGGCAGATACGCAGTATTTT. Translating gives CATSLGGADTQYF. Full variable domain (rest looked up from reference TRBV15 and TRBJ2-3): DAMVIQNPRYQVTQFGKPVTLSCSQTLNHNVMYWYQQKSSQAPKLLFHYYDKDFNNEADTPDNFQSRRPNTSFCFLDIRSPGLGDTAMYLCATSLGGADTQYFGPGTRLTVL.

This chain uses TRBV5-6 with TRBJ2-5; 8 bases map to TRBD1. Trimming removed 3 bases from V and 2 bases from J; junction bases left unmatched: 6. Germline V gene data show CDR1 as SGHDT and CDR2 as YYEEEE. The CDR3 sequence is 15 residues long. The CDR3, as DNA: TGTGCCAGCAGCTCCACCGGGACAGGACAAGAGACCCAGTACTTC. Its protein is CASSSTGTGQETQYF.

The genes are TRBV5-8 and TRBJ2-5; 9 nucleotides align to TRBD2. V shed 4 bases, J shed 0 bases, and the junction held 7 bases outside the gene matches. This CDR3 is 16 amino acids long. The germline V gene has CDR1 SGHTS and CDR2 YDEGEE. The CDR3 region has the DNA TGTGCCAGCAGCCCTGCGTTAGCGGGGGACCAAGAGACCCAGTACTTC. This codes for CASSPALAGDQETQYF.

The chain combines TRBV19 with TRBJ2-7; D gene ambiguous. V was cut by 5 bases and J by 1 base, with 15 bases left in between. In germline, CDR1 is LNHDA, CDR2 SQIVND (reference sequence). The CDR3 has 15 residues. The CDR3 loop is CASSPRRLASYEQYF. CDR3 sequence (DNA): TGTGCCAGTAGTCCCCGAAGGTTGGCATCCTACGAGCAGTACTTC.

This clone was recorded only once. The chain couples TRBV6-5 to TRBJ1-2; D unclear. Trimming took 0 bases from V and 2 from J, leaving 7 bases between them. This CDR3 region has 14 residues. Germline-derived CDR1 and CDR2 are MNHEY and SVGAGI. The CDR3 spells CASSYSSENYGYTF. The CDR3 bases are TGTGCCAGCAGTTACTCTTCAGAGAACTATGGCTACACCTTC.

The J gene is TRBJ1-1, the V gene TRBV4-2; D ambiguous. The CDR3 has 13 amino acids. Trimming shortened V by 2 bases and J by 2 bases, and 6 bases separated the two germline ends. Looked up from germline, CDR1 is LGHNA and CDR2 is YNFKEQ. CDR3 sequence: CASSQSINTEAFF. Written as DNA, the CDR3 is TGTGCCAGCAGCCAATCAATCAACACTGAAGCTTTCTTT.

The CDR3 region has the DNA TGTGCCAGCCCCACCCGAGGGGGATCCTACGAGCAGTACTTC. This translates into CASPTRGGSYEQYF. The chain combines TRBV2 with TRBJ2-7; D might be TRBD1 (6 bases). V was cut by 8 bases and J by 1 base, with 15 bases left in between. There are 14 residues in the CDR3. Germline V gives CDR1 SNHLY, CDR2 FYNNEI.

The rearrangement joins TRBV5-8 to TRBJ1-1; D not resolved. V lost 7 bases, J lost 1 base, and 29 bases lay in between. The CDR3 length is 19 residues. Per germline, CDR1 SGHTS and CDR2 YDEGEE. The CDR3 sequence: CASGQYHTTIGGKNTEAFF. In DNA form, the CDR3 reads TGTGCCAGCGGTCAGTATCATACTACAATCGGAGGCAAGAACACTGAAGCTTTCTTT.

The chain carries TRBV7-9 and TRBJ2-1; a possible D gene is TRBD1 (6 bases). Germline values: CDR1 SEHNR, CDR2 FQNEAQ (reference sequence). The CDR3 runs 16 residues. The V end was cut by 5 bases, the J end by 4 bases, with 18 bases between. CDR3 bases: TGTGCCAGCAGCCAGAAGGTAGGGGGTATTTACAATGAGCAGTTCTTC. Translating gives CASSQKVGGIYNEQFF.

This chain uses TRBV7-9 with TRBJ2-1; D gene ambiguous. Germline CDR1 SEHNR, CDR2 FQNEAQ (reference sequence). This CDR3 is 11 amino acids long. Trimming pared 6 bases from V and 15 bases from J, leaving 15 bases between. This CDR3 is CASSRTDWWFF. CDR3 nucleotide sequence: TGTGCCAGCAGTCGGACGGATTGGTGGTTCTTC. Together with reference TRBV7-9 and TRBJ2-1, the CDR3 gives the full variable domain: DTGVSQNPRHKITKRGQNVTFRCDPISEHNRLYWYRQTLGQGPEFLTYFQNEAQLEKSRLLSDRFSAERPKGSFSTLEIQRTEQGDSAMYLCASSRTDWWFFGPGTRLTVL.

The chain uses TRBV15 and TRBJ2-1, with D perhaps matching TRBD1 (6 bases). The CDR3 covers 15 residues. V dropped 8 bases and J dropped 0 bases, with 14 bases sitting between them. CDR1 is LNHNV and CDR2 is YYDKDF in the germline V gene (reference sequence). This chain's CDR3 is CATCMDSRSYNEQFF. DNA of the CDR3: TGTGCCACCTGCATGGACAGCCGCTCCTACAATGAGCAGTTCTTC.

The CDR3 sequence is CATSTDREVAGEKLFF. As DNA, the CDR3 is TGTGCCACCAGCACGGACAGGGAAGTGGCGGGGGAAAAACTGTTTTTT. This rearrangement joins TRBV15 to TRBJ1-4; 8 nucleotides align to TRBD1. The ends lost 4 bases at V and 8 bases at J; junction bases unmatched: 12. In germline, CDR1 is LNHNV, CDR2 YYDKDF (reference sequence). This CDR3 comprises 16 residues.

The chain recombines TRBV2 with TRBJ2-3; weak D call: TRBD1 (5 bases). V dropped 8 bases and J dropped 0 bases, with 15 bases sitting between them. The CDR3 has 15 amino acids. Germline V CDR1 and CDR2: SNHLY, FYNNEI. The CDR3 protein is CASVPEGVSTDTQYF. In DNA, the CDR3 is TGTGCCAGCGTCCCGGAAGGGGTTAGCACAGATACGCAGTATTTT.

The DNA of the CDR3 is TGTGCCAGCAGCAGTGACAGCAAGAACACTGAAGCTTTCTTT. Translating it yields CASSSDSKNTEAFF. The chain employs TRBV13 and TRBJ1-1; perhaps TRBD1 as D (5 bases). Trimming removed 5 bases at V and 1 base at J, with 11 bases between. CDR3 length: 14 residues. Per germline, CDR1 PRHDT and CDR2 FYEKMQ (reference sequence).

This chain links TRBV23-1 with TRBJ2-3; 7 nucleotides align to TRBD2. TRBV23-1 is classed as an ORF, of uncertain function. The CDR3 loop spans 13 amino acids. The trim removed 3 bases at V and 3 bases at J, leaving 0 bases unmatched. This CDR3 is CASSQGGTDTQYF. CDR3 DNA sequence: TGCGCCAGCAGTCAGGGGGGGACAGATACGCAGTATTTT.

The chain recombines TRBV2 with TRBJ2-7; D gene ambiguous. The CDR3 contains 14 residues. V lost 6 bases to trimming and J lost 0 bases, with 12 bases between them. CDR1 is SNHLY and CDR2 is FYNNEI in the germline V gene. For the CDR3, the DNA is TGTGCCAGCAGAGTTTGGCAGCTCTCCTACGAGCAGTACGTC. The encoded protein is CASRVWQLSYEQYV.

A note on this clone: The junction does not match germline at one end; this may be a read error. In DNA, the CDR3 is TGTGCCAGCAGCCTAGCGGGGGGACTCTCCGGGAGTACCGGGGAGCTGTTTTTT. The encoded protein is CASSLAGGLSGSTGELFF. The chain links TRBV7-8 to TRBJ2-2; 11 positions agree with TRBD2. Per the germline V gene, CDR1 is SGHVS and CDR2 is FQNEAQ. This CDR3 contains 18 residues.

This chain links TRBV6-5 with TRBJ1-1; a weak D match, TRBD1 (6 bases). The CDR3 is 14 residues long. Looked up from germline, CDR1 is MNHEY and CDR2 is SVGAGI. V was clipped by 6 bases and J by 8 bases, with 19 bases between them. The chain's CDR3 is CASRHGAGAGEAFF. The CDR3 DNA is TGTGCCAGCAGACACGGGGCGGGGGCAGGCGAAGCTTTCTTT.

The chain recombines TRBV29-1 with TRBJ1-1; D perhaps matches TRBD1 (6 bases). This CDR3 is 14 amino acids long. CDR1 is SQVTM and CDR2 is ANQGSEA in the germline V gene. V was cut by 6 bases and J by 1 base, with 15 bases left in between. The CDR3 DNA is TGCAGCGTGGTCACCGGGACATCGAACACTGAAGCTTTCTTT. The encoded protein is CSVVTGTSNTEAFF.

The gene calls are TRBV6-5 and TRBJ2-2, with 9 bases identical to TRBD1. The trim removed 6 bases at V and 3 bases at J, leaving 5 bases unmatched. Germline assignment: CDR1 MNHEY and CDR2 SVGAGI. CDR3 length: 15 amino acids. This CDR3 reads CASSPGQGHTGELFF. The CDR3 nucleotides read TGTGCCAGCAGCCCGGGACAGGGTCACACCGGGGAGCTGTTTTTT.

Only a few counts were recorded for this clone. The V call is TRBV6-9, the J call TRBJ1-3; D not certain. The V gene lost 5 bases and the J gene lost 0 bases, with 11 bases spanning the gap. CDR1 and CDR2 (germline): MNHGY, SVAAGI. This CDR3 contains 15 residues. CDR3 amino acids: CASSEPGVSGNTIYF. Here the CDR3 DNA reads TGTGCCAGCAGTGAACCAGGAGTCTCTGGAAACACCATATATTTT.

This sequence joins TRBV6-5 and TRBJ2-3; unclear D gene. This CDR3 region has 15 residues. The V and J ends lost 0 bases and 2 bases respectively, with 9 bases between them. Germline CDR1 and CDR2: MNHEY and SVGAGI. The CDR3 spells CASSYSAQITDTQYF. In DNA, the CDR3 is TGTGCCAGCAGTTACTCAGCCCAGATCACAGATACGCAGTATTTT.

This clone was picked up one time. The chain carries TRBV7-9 and TRBJ2-7; TRBD1 might be the D (5 bases). The V end was cut by 1 base, the J end by 2 bases, with 9 bases between. The CDR3 runs to 14 residues. The germline CDR1 and CDR2 sequences are SEHNR and FQNEAQ (reference sequence). CDR3 coding DNA: TGTGCCAGCAGCTTAGTACAGGACCCCTACGAGCAGTACTTC. It is translated as CASSLVQDPYEQYF.

The CDR3 region is CASSLILSNQPQHF. The CDR3 DNA is TGTGCCAGCAGCTTAATTCTTAGCAATCAGCCCCAGCATTTT. The chain is built from TRBV7-2 and TRBJ1-5; D not resolved. The CDR3 is made up of 14 amino acids. Germline V gene lookup returns CDR1 SGHTA and CDR2 FQGNSA. V shed 2 bases and J shed 0 bases, with 5 bases lying between them.

The chain employs TRBV5-1 and TRBJ1-6; 7 bases map to TRBD1. Germline V gene data show CDR1 as SGHRS and CDR2 as YFSETQ. Trimming removed 0 bases from V and 10 bases from J; junction bases left unmatched: 7. The CDR3 loop spans 15 amino acids. Here the CDR3 reads CASSLEVTGNSPLHF. CDR3 DNA: TGCGCCAGCAGCTTGGAAGTGACAGGGAACTCACCCCTCCACTTT.

This clone was seen just once. The J gene is TRBJ2-1, the V gene TRBV9, with 8 nucleotides matching TRBD2. The V segment lost 4 bases and the J segment 1 base; nucleotides outside the gene matches: 4. This CDR3 comprises 15 residues. Germline assignment: CDR1 SGDLS and CDR2 YYNGEE. The chain's CDR3 is CASSPGGGSYNEQFF. The CDR3 DNA follows: TGTGCCAGCAGCCCCGGGGGGGGGTCCTACAATGAGCAGTTCTTC.

The chain employs TRBV5-1 and TRBJ1-6; 8 bases agree with TRBD1. The CDR3 is 16 amino acids. Per the germline V gene, CDR1 is SGHRS and CDR2 is YFSETQ. The V segment lost 2 bases and the J segment 5 bases; nucleotides outside the gene matches: 6. The CDR3 sequence: CASSFPDRADNSPLHF. The CDR3 DNA follows: TGCGCCAGCAGCTTCCCGGACAGGGCAGATAATTCACCCCTCCACTTT.

The chain has TRBV11-3 and TRBJ2-5; no firm D call. The ends were cut back, 1 base at V and 5 bases at J, with 8 bases in the middle. The germline gives CDR1 SGHNT, CDR2 YENEEA. This CDR3 comprises 13 residues. CDR3 region: CASSLGYGETQYF. The CDR3, as DNA: TGTGCCAGCAGCTTAGGGTATGGGGAGACCCAGTACTTC.

The rearrangement links TRBV5-1 to TRBJ1-1; no clear D gene. The CDR3 consists of 15 residues. CDR1 and CDR2 from the germline V gene are SGHRS and YFSETQ. With 0 bases removed from V and 5 bases from J, the gap between germline ends came to 14 bases. The CDR3 protein is CASSLAVSGGTEAFF. The CDR3 DNA reads TGCGCCAGCAGCTTGGCTGTCTCAGGAGGGACTGAAGCTTTCTTT. The variable domain in full, with the rest retrieved from reference TRBV5-1 and TRBJ1-1, is KAGVTQTPRYLIKTRGQQVTLSCSPISGHRSVSWYQQTPGQGLQFLFEYFSETQRNKGNFPGRFSGRQFSNSRSEMNVSTLELGDSALYLCASSLAVSGGTEAFFGQGTRLTVV.

The chain combines TRBV27 with TRBJ1-1; 8 bases match TRBD1. The V gene end was trimmed by 4 bases and the J gene end by 1 base; junction bases not matched to a gene: 2. Germline V gives CDR1 MNHEY, CDR2 SMNVEV (reference sequence). The CDR3 contains 14 residues. CDR3 DNA sequence: TGTGCCAGCAGTTCCACAGGGGGGAACACTGAAGCTTTCTTT. The encoded protein is CASSSTGGNTEAFF.